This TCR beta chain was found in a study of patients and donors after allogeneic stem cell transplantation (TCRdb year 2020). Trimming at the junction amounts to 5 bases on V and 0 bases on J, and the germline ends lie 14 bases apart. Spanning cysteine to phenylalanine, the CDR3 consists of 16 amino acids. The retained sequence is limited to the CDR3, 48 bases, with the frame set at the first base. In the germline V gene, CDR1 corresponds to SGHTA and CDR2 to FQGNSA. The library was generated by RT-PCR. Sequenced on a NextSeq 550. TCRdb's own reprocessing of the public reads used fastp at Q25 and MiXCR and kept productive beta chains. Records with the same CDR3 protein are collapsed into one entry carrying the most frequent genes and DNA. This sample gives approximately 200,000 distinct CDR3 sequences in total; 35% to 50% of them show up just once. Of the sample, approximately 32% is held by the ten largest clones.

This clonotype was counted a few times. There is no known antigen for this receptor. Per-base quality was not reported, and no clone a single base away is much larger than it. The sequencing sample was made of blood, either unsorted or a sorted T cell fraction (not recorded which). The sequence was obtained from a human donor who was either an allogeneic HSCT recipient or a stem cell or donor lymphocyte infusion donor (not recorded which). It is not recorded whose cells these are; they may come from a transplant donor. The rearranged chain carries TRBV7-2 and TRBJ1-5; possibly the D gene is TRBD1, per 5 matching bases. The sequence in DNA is TGTGCCAGCAGCAGTGGGGGTCGGAATAGCAATCAGCCCCAGCATTTT. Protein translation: CASSSGGRNSNQPQHF.